These 27 T cell receptor beta chains were all obtained from the same sample, sequenced in a study of vaccination effects on CD4 cells after COVID-19. Within the ViraFEST assay, antigen-specific CD4+ T cells underwent expansion with viral peptide pools prior to sequencing. Around day 10 of culture, CD4+ T cells were separated out. Absence of prior SARS-CoV-2 infection characterized the vaccine recipients, who showed negative nucleocapsid antibodies. Profiled with immunoSEQ multiplex PCR; TCRdb holds only in-frame clones, not every one. The sample records about 41,000 clones, 77% being singletons. These TCRs are of unknown antigen specificity. The specimen comprised CD4+ T cells from PBMCs cultured with HCoV-NL63 spike peptides, sampled before COVID-19 vaccination. Source of these receptors: a human donor who received a COVID-19 vaccine.

In DNA, the CDR3 is TGTGCCAGCAGCCAAGAGGGTTCGTTCAAAGAGACCCAGTACTTC. It is translated as CASSQEGSFKETQYF. The chain employs TRBV3-1 (or the pseudogene TRBV3-2) and TRBJ2-5; D is ambiguous. V lost 0 bases, J lost 3 bases, and 11 bases lay in between. CDR1 and CDR2 (germline): LGHDT, YNNKEL (reference sequence). The CDR3 is 15 residues long.

The chain joins TRBV19 to TRBJ1-4; D not certain. The germline V gene has CDR1 LNHDA and CDR2 SQIVND (reference sequence). V lost 3 bases and J lost 4, with 9 bases in between. CDR3 length equals 14 residues. The CDR3, as DNA: TGTGCCAGTAGTATTTGGCAGAATAATGAAAAACTGTTTTTT. This gives the protein CASSIWQNNEKLFF.

The chain recombines TRBV5-1 with TRBJ2-3, with 9 nucleotides matching TRBD1. Germline V gene lookup returns CDR1 SGHRS and CDR2 YFSETQ. V gave up 4 bases and J gave up 1 base; unmatched junction bases: 4. This CDR3 has 15 amino acids. DNA for the CDR3: TGCGCCAGCAGCACGAGGACAGGGGGCACAGATACGCAGTATTTT. This translates into CASSTRTGGTDTQYF.

This chain uses TRBV7-3 with TRBJ2-1, with unresolved D. V was trimmed by 6 bases and J by 5 bases, leaving 11 bases between them. Per the germline V gene, CDR1 is SGHTA and CDR2 is FQGTGA. The CDR3 totals 13 residues. CDR3: CASSSSGNNEQFF. Here the CDR3 DNA reads TGTGCCAGCAGTTCGTCAGGTAACAATGAGCAGTTCTTC.

The chain is built from TRBV7-9 and TRBJ1-6; D unresolved. This CDR3 is built from 14 residues. Germline V gene lookup returns CDR1 SEHNR and CDR2 FQNEAQ (reference sequence). Trimming pared 1 base from V and 6 bases from J, leaving 7 bases between. CDR3 coding DNA: TGTGCCAGCAGCTTAGTAGGGCCTAATTCACCCCTCCACTTT. This codes for CASSLVGPNSPLHF.

The chain has TRBV2 and TRBJ2-1, with D unresolved. Trimming left V 7 bases short and J 6 bases short, with 7 bases between. Germline lookup yields CDR1 SNHLY and CDR2 FYNNEI. The CDR3 covers 11 residues. DNA for the CDR3: TGTGCCAGCAAGGGATTCAATGAGCAGTTCTTC. Translating it yields CASKGFNEQFF.

The J gene is TRBJ1-1, the V gene TRBV5-1; D is perhaps TRBD1 (6 bases). Germline V gene lookup returns CDR1 SGHRS and CDR2 YFSETQ. Trimming left V 6 bases short and J 3 bases short, with 12 bases between. The length of the CDR3 is 13 residues. The DNA for the CDR3 is TGCGCCAGCAAGCGGGGGCCGGACACTGAAGCTTTCTTT. The encoded protein is CASKRGPDTEAFF.

This chain connects TRBV20-1 to TRBJ2-7; perhaps TRBD1 as D (6 bases). The V end was cut by 3 bases, the J end by 5 bases, with 14 bases between. Germline V gene lookup returns CDR1 DFQATT and CDR2 SNEGSKA (reference sequence). This CDR3 spans 13 amino acids. The CDR3 protein is CSASPQGGHEQYV. The CDR3 coding sequence is TGCAGTGCTAGTCCACAGGGCGGGCACGAGCAGTACGTC.

A word on this clone: Germline is not matched at one junction end, which may reflect a read error. This chain joins TRBV6-7 and TRBJ1-5; 8 bases match TRBD1. TRBV6-7 is classed as an ORF, of uncertain function. CDR3 length: 15 amino acids. DNA for the CDR3: TGTGCCAGCAGTTACTCCAGGGGGCGCAACCAGCCCCAGCATTTT. Residues: CASSYSRGRNQPQHF.

The chain uses TRBV7-9 and TRBJ1-2, with D unclear. This CDR3 contains 12 residues. V lost 5 bases and J 0 bases, leaving 4 bases between the germline ends. Germline CDR1 is SEHNR and CDR2 is FQNEAQ (reference sequence). The CDR3: CASSLTNYGYTF. CDR3 in DNA: TGTGCCAGCAGCCTGACTAACTATGGCTACACCTTC.

V and J are TRBV4-1 and TRBJ2-5; TRBD2 agrees at 12 bases. Germline trimming cut 3 bases from V and 6 bases from J; bases unmatched to any gene: 17. From germline, CDR1 is MGHRA and CDR2 YSYEKL. The CDR3 loop spans 19 amino acids. The CDR3 DNA follows: TGCGCCAGCAGCCAGGCGGGGGCCGCTAGCGGGGGGGCCGGCAAGACCCAGTACTTC. This translates into CASSQAGAASGGAGKTQYF.

The chain combines TRBV14 with TRBJ1-1, with 8 positions matching TRBD1. The CDR3 is 16 residues long. Germline V CDR1 and CDR2: SGHDN, FVKESK. With V trimmed by 1 base and J by 4 bases, 8 bases remained unmatched. DNA of the CDR3: TGTGCCAGCAGCCAAGGCTTGACAGGGGTCCCCACTGAAGCTTTCTTT. It yields the protein CASSQGLTGVPTEAFF.

The chain carries TRBV4-1 and TRBJ2-3; D is ambiguous. With 1 base removed from V and 2 bases from J, the gap between germline ends came to 7 bases. The CDR3 consists of 14 residues. CDR1 MGHRA and CDR2 YSYEKL come from the germline V gene. CDR3 protein: CASSQGDSTDTQYF. In DNA, the CDR3 is TGCGCCAGCAGCCAAGGGGATTCCACAGATACGCAGTATTTT.

The chain uses TRBV28 and TRBJ2-5; 11 bases agree with TRBD2. Unmatched junction bases numbered 9, after V lost 7 bases and J lost 5 bases. Germline V gives CDR1 MDHEN, CDR2 SYDVKM. The CDR3 is made up of 15 amino acids. As DNA, the CDR3 is TGTGCCAGCACTTCCTTAGCGGGGGGGCAGGAGACCCAGTACTTC. This encodes CASTSLAGGQETQYF.

The chain links TRBV5-1 to TRBJ1-2; maybe TRBD1 (5 bases). Germline values: CDR1 SGHRS, CDR2 YFSETQ. This CDR3 has 15 amino acids. The V gene lost 1 base and the J gene lost 3 bases, with 13 bases spanning the gap. CDR3: CASSLIIGADYGYTF. The DNA for the CDR3 is TGCGCCAGCAGCTTGATCATAGGGGCCGACTATGGCTACACCTTC. The full variable domain, completed using reference TRBV5-1 and TRBJ1-2, is KAGVTQTPRYLIKTRGQQVTLSCSPISGHRSVSWYQQTPGQGLQFLFEYFSETQRNKGNFPGRFSGRQFSNSRSEMNVSTLELGDSALYLCASSLIIGADYGYTFGSGTRLTVV.

The rearrangement links TRBV6-5 to TRBJ1-5; D remains ambiguous. The ends were cut back, 8 bases at V and 1 base at J, with 6 bases in the middle. The germline gives CDR1 MNHEY, CDR2 SVGAGI. This CDR3 is built from 12 residues. The CDR3 DNA is TGTGCCAGCTCCGCCAGCAATCAGCCCCAGCATTTT. Its translation is CASSASNQPQHF.

J is TRBJ2-2 and V is TRBV7-2; D gene uncertain. The germline V gene has CDR1 SGHTA and CDR2 FQGNSA. This CDR3 spans 18 amino acids. Trimming took off 2 bases at V and 0 bases at J, with 16 bases between the two ends. The CDR3 bases are TGTGCCAGCAGCTTAATCGGGCAGCCTGTAGCGAACACCGGGGAGCTGTTTTTT. Translated, it gives CASSLIGQPVANTGELFF. The full variable domain, completed using reference TRBV7-2 and TRBJ2-2, is GAGVSQSPSNKVTEKGKDVELRCDPISGHTALYWYRQSLGQGLEFLIYFQGNSAPDKSGLPSDRFSAERTGGSVSTLTIQRTQQEDSAVYLCASSLIGQPVANTGELFFGEGSRLTVL.

The rearrangement links TRBV9 to TRBJ1-6; 10 bases align to TRBD1. Germline V lookup: CDR1 SGDLS, CDR2 YYNGEE. This CDR3 is 15 amino acids long. The trim removed 2 bases at V and 7 bases at J, leaving 3 bases unmatched. The CDR3 nucleotides are TGTGCCAGCAGCGTGGACAGGGGGGGGAATTCACCCCTCCACTTT. Protein: CASSVDRGGNSPLHF.

The chain is built from TRBV7-2 and TRBJ2-7; TRBD1 matches at 8 bases. CDR3 length equals 14 residues. Per germline, CDR1 SGHTA and CDR2 FQGNSA. The V segment lost 4 bases and the J segment 2 bases; nucleotides outside the gene matches: 4. The CDR3 DNA sequence: TGTGCCAGCAGCTGGAGACAGGGGCCCTACGAGCAGTACGTC. This gives the protein CASSWRQGPYEQYV.

The chain carries TRBV27 and TRBJ2-5, with D maybe TRBD1 (6 bases). CDR3 length equals 13 residues. Germline V gene lookup returns CDR1 MNHEY and CDR2 SMNVEV (reference sequence). Trimming took 3 bases from V and 5 from J, leaving 10 bases between them. CDR3 in amino acids: CASSFIQGETQYF. Here the CDR3 DNA reads TGTGCCAGCAGTTTCATTCAGGGGGAGACCCAGTACTTC.

The chain carries TRBV5-1 and TRBJ2-7; no clear D gene. Germline V gives CDR1 SGHRS, CDR2 YFSETQ. V lost 1 base and J 0 bases, leaving 8 bases between the germline ends. This CDR3 has 14 residues. The chain's CDR3 is CASSLQPSSYEQYV. The DNA for the CDR3 is TGCGCCAGCAGCTTGCAGCCGAGCTCCTACGAGCAGTACGTC.

The gene calls are TRBV5-1 and TRBJ1-2; D is perhaps TRBD1 (6 bases). This CDR3 spans 11 amino acids. V lost 4 bases to trimming and J lost 11 bases, with 12 bases between them. In germline, CDR1 is SGHRS, CDR2 YFSETQ. The CDR3 DNA follows: TGCGCCAGCAGCATAACAGGGAGATACACCTTC. Protein product: CASSITGRYTF. The full variable domain, its missing parts supplied by reference TRBV5-1 and TRBJ1-2, is KAGVTQTPRYLIKTRGQQVTLSCSPISGHRSVSWYQQTPGQGLQFLFEYFSETQRNKGNFPGRFSGRQFSNSRSEMNVSTLELGDSALYLCASSITGRYTFGSGTRLTVV.

The chain has TRBV12-3 or TRBV12-4 and TRBJ1-3; maybe TRBD1 (5 bases). The CDR3 spans 13 residues. V was trimmed by 6 bases and J by 4 bases, leaving 10 bases between them. The chain's CDR3 is CASSRQGGNTIYF. The CDR3 DNA reads TGTGCCAGCAGCCGTCAGGGAGGAAACACCATATATTTT.

This clone was observed a handful of times. The J gene is TRBJ2-7, the V gene TRBV6-1, with D possibly TRBD2 on 5 matching bases. The CDR3 runs to 15 residues. Germline V lookup: CDR1 MNHNS, CDR2 SASEGT. V shed 2 bases and J shed 4 bases, with 15 bases lying between them. CDR3 protein: CASSETLWENYEQYV. The CDR3, as DNA: TGTGCCAGCAGTGAAACTCTCTGGGAGAATTACGAGCAGTACGTC.

The chain joins TRBV15 to TRBJ1-2, with D possibly being TRBD1 (5 bases). The V end was cut by 4 bases, the J end by 6 bases, with 15 bases between. Germline V gives CDR1 LNHNV, CDR2 YYDKDF (reference sequence). The CDR3 consists of 14 residues. The CDR3 reads CATSKESGRDGYTF. The CDR3, as DNA: TGTGCCACCAGCAAGGAATCAGGGAGGGATGGCTACACCTTC.

V and J are TRBV3-1 (or the pseudogene TRBV3-2) and TRBJ1-2; 10 bases align to TRBD1. The V gene end was trimmed by 1 base and the J gene end by 7 bases; junction bases not matched to a gene: 6. The CDR3 has 15 residues. Germline V gene data show CDR1 as LGHDT and CDR2 as YNNKEL (reference sequence). CDR3 nucleotide sequence: TGTGCCAGCAGCCAAGGGACAGGGGGGGGGCGTGGCTACACCTTC. It is translated as CASSQGTGGGRGYTF.

The rearrangement links TRBV2 to TRBJ2-7; 11 nucleotides match TRBD2. V shed 5 bases, J shed 7 bases, and the junction held 7 bases outside the gene matches. Germline CDR1 is SNHLY and CDR2 is FYNNEI. The CDR3 sequence is 14 residues long. Here the CDR3 reads CASSLAGGHGEQYV. The CDR3 region has the DNA TGTGCCAGCAGTTTAGCGGGGGGGCATGGGGAGCAGTACGTC.